This passage covers 27 T cell receptor beta chains from one sample sequenced in a study of human T cells and chemical hapten exposure. This sample's time point: pre-sensitization, week 0. Documented treatment: therapeutic diphenylcyclopropenone sensitization with weekly scalp DPC. TCRdb re-called the RACE reads through MiXCR, storing one row per CDR3 protein. The sample shows fewer than 200,000 distinct CDR3 sequences, 30% of them seen only once. Specimen: whole blood, collected in connection with sensitization to the hapten diphenylcyclopropenone (DPC). Receptors originate from a woman in her twenties or thirties with alopecia areata. Some clones in this sample may be carry-over from other donors' samples.

This clonotype was recorded a few times. The chain is built from TRBV6-2 or TRBV6-3 and TRBJ2-1; tentatively, D is TRBD2 (6 bases). From germline, CDR1 is MNHEY and CDR2 SVGEGT. The V end was cut by 0 bases, the J end by 6 bases, with 12 bases between. This CDR3 is 15 amino acids long. The CDR3 bases are TGTGCCAGCAGTTACTCGATGGAGGGGCGCAATGAGCAGTTCTTC. Translation gives CASSYSMEGRNEQFF.

This chain connects TRBV28 to TRBJ2-1; D is possibly TRBD2 (6 bases). The germline gives CDR1 MDHEN, CDR2 SYDVKM. This CDR3 region has 12 residues. Trimming removed 6 bases at V and 5 bases at J, with 8 bases between. The CDR3 reads CASRGGNNEQFF. The CDR3 DNA sequence: TGTGCCAGCAGGGGCGGGAACAATGAGCAGTTCTTC. The full variable domain, with the rest looked up from reference TRBV28 and TRBJ2-1, is DVKVTQSSRYLVKRTGEKVFLECVQDMDHENMFWYRQDPGLGLRLIYFSYDVKMKEKGDIPEGYSVSREKKERFSLILESASTNQTSMYLCASRGGNNEQFFGPGTRLTVL.

The chain carries TRBV7-2 and TRBJ2-3, with 15 bases that match TRBD2. The CDR3 runs 18 residues. Per germline, CDR1 SGHTA and CDR2 FQGNSA. J gave up 5 bases and V 0 bases, and 6 bases lay outside the gene matches. In nucleotides, the CDR3 is TGTGCCAGCAGCTTAGCGGGGACTAGCGGGGGGACCATAGATACGCAGTATTTT. Translation: CASSLAGTSGGTIDTQYF. Complete variable domain (other parts from reference TRBV7-2 and TRBJ2-3): GAGVSQSPSNKVTEKGKDVELRCDPISGHTALYWYRQSLGQGLEFLIYFQGNSAPDKSGLPSDRFSAERTGGSVSTLTIQRTQQEDSAVYLCASSLAGTSGGTIDTQYFGPGTRLTVL.

V gene TRBV28 combines with J gene TRBJ1-3, with a possible D match to TRBD1 (6 bases). V lost 7 bases and J lost 2, with 15 bases in between. The CDR3 length is 15 residues. Germline assignment: CDR1 MDHEN and CDR2 SYDVKM. The DNA of the CDR3 is TGTGCCAGCACCCGGGACACACTTGCTGGAAACACCATATATTTT. It encodes CASTRDTLAGNTIYF.

With regard to this clonotype: Being one base from a much bigger clone, this may be a read error. The conserved closing phenylalanine or tryptophan is absent in this CDR3, likely reflecting a read error. V usage is TRBV9 and J usage is TRBJ2-6, with unresolved D. V lost 0 bases and J lost 4, with 8 bases in between. Germline CDR1 is SGDLS and CDR2 is YYNGEE. The CDR3 contains 15 residues. The CDR3 nucleotides are TGTGCCAGCAGCGTAGGAAGCTTGGGGGCCAACGTCCTGACTCTC. It encodes CASSVGSLGANVLTL.

This chain joins TRBV28 and TRBJ2-2; D is tentatively TRBD1 or TRBD2 (5 bases each). Trimming removed 4 bases at V and 6 bases at J, with 21 bases between. The germline gives CDR1 MDHEN, CDR2 SYDVKM. The CDR3 contains 17 residues. The DNA for the CDR3 is TGTGCCAGCAGTTCCCCTATCGGGACGAGGGGTGCCGGGGAGCTGTTTTTT. Its translation is CASSSPIGTRGAGELFF.

This sequence joins TRBV5-6 and TRBJ2-1; the D is unclear. The CDR3 runs to 11 residues. V lost 5 bases, J lost 5 bases, and 5 bases lay in between. Per germline, CDR1 SGHDT and CDR2 YYEEEE. Written as DNA, the CDR3 is TGTGCCAGCAGACGGGACAATGAGCAGTTCTTC. Translation: CASRRDNEQFF.

This clonotype occurred a few times. This chain connects TRBV20-1 to TRBJ2-1; D unclear. CDR1 and CDR2 from the germline V gene are DFQATT and SNEGSKA (reference sequence). CDR3 size: 10 residues. The V and J ends lost 6 bases and 5 bases respectively, with 5 bases between them. CDR3 protein: CSAENNEQFF. The DNA for the CDR3 is TGCAGTGCGGAGAACAATGAGCAGTTCTTC.

There are many counts of this clonotype. This sequence joins TRBV6-2 or TRBV6-3 and TRBJ2-3; D is perhaps TRBD2 (5 bases). Germline CDR1 MNHEY, CDR2 SVGEGT. Trimming left V 8 bases short and J 0 bases short, with 21 bases between. This CDR3 is built from 17 residues. This CDR3 reads CASGRLGERSSTDTQYF. In nucleotides, the CDR3 is TGTGCCAGCGGCCGGCTCGGGGAGCGTTCTAGCACAGATACGCAGTATTTT.

This clonotype has more than one count but fewer than ten. The chain carries TRBV27 and TRBJ2-7; tentative D call: TRBD2 (5 bases). The CDR3 is made up of 14 amino acids. V dropped 4 bases and J dropped 3 bases, with 13 bases sitting between them. The germline gives CDR1 MNHEY, CDR2 SMNVEV (reference sequence). The CDR3 spells CASSYSPSSYEQYF. CDR3 nucleotide sequence: TGTGCCAGCAGTTATAGTCCTAGCAGCTACGAGCAGTACTTC.

This sequence joins TRBV3-1 and TRBJ1-2, with TRBD1 identical over 10 bases. The CDR3 is 14 residues long. Germline V gene lookup returns CDR1 LGHDT and CDR2 YNNKEL (reference sequence). The V segment lost 2 bases and the J segment 8 bases; nucleotides outside the gene matches: 5. The chain's CDR3 is CASSQTGTGVGYTF. The CDR3 DNA sequence: TGTGCCAGCAGCCAAACCGGGACAGGGGTAGGCTACACCTTC.

The J gene is TRBJ1-1, the V gene TRBV18; D is possibly TRBD1 (6 bases). The V gene lost 6 bases and the J gene lost 8 bases, with 19 bases spanning the gap. The CDR3 is 14 amino acids. The germline V gene encodes CDR1 KGHSH and CDR2 LQKENI. CDR3 DNA: TGTGCCAGCTCCCAAAACGAAAAGGGGGTGGAAGCTTTCTTT. It specifies CASSQNEKGVEAFF.

The chain carries TRBV6-5 and TRBJ2-5; TRBD2 might be the D (6 bases). Germline-derived CDR1 and CDR2 are MNHEY and SVGAGI. The V end was cut by 6 bases, the J end by 4 bases, with 21 bases between. The CDR3 loop spans 16 amino acids. CDR3 region: CASSRPGASRLETQYF. CDR3 in DNA: TGTGCCAGCAGCCGCCCGGGAGCATCCCGGTTAGAGACCCAGTACTTC.

This clonotype was seen only a few times. V gene TRBV12-3 or TRBV12-4 combines with J gene TRBJ1-2; D gene unclear. The CDR3 has 17 amino acids. V lost 6 bases to trimming and J lost 3 bases, with 23 bases between them. In nucleotides, the CDR3 is TGTGCCAGCAGCGAGAAGATACAAGCAAACGTCGACTATGGCTACACCTTC. It encodes CASSEKIQANVDYGYTF.

The chain is built from TRBV3-1 and TRBJ2-5; the D is unclear. The CDR3 extends over 11 amino acids. Germline loops: CDR1 LGHDT, CDR2 YNNKEL (reference sequence). V was pared by 6 bases and J by 7 bases, with 9 bases between. The CDR3 reads CASRAVATQYF. The CDR3 nucleotides are TGTGCCAGCAGGGCGGTAGCGACCCAGTACTTC.

CDR3 sequence (DNA): TGTGCCAGCAGCTTAGTTTTGTCCGGTCTAAGCGAGCAGTTCTTC. Translated: CASSLVLSGLSEQFF. This rearrangement joins TRBV11-2 to TRBJ2-1, with unresolved D. Germline CDR1 SGHAT, CDR2 FQNNGV. This CDR3 is 15 amino acids long. V lost 1 base and J 10 bases, leaving 17 bases between the germline ends. Full variable domain (outside the CDR3, taken from reference TRBV11-2 and TRBJ2-1): EAGVAQSPRYKIIEKRQSVAFWCNPISGHATLYWYQQILGQGPKLLIQFQNNGVVDDSQLPKDRFSAERLKGVDSTLKIQPAKLEDSAVYLCASSLVLSGLSEQFFGPGTRLTVL.

This clonotype was detected many times. V and J are TRBV7-9 and TRBJ2-2; possible D gene TRBD1, 6 bases. The CDR3 sequence is 15 residues long. CDR1 is SEHNR, CDR2 FQNEAQ, per germline (reference sequence). V dropped 2 bases and J dropped 1 base, with 8 bases sitting between them. The CDR3 loop is CASSLSGVNTGELFF. The DNA of the CDR3 is TGTGCCAGCAGCTTATCAGGGGTGAACACCGGGGAGCTGTTTTTT. The full variable domain, in which reference TRBV7-9 and TRBJ2-2 provide the parts outside the CDR3, is DTGVSQNPRHKITKRGQNVTFRCDPISEHNRLYWYRQTLGQGPEFLTYFQNEAQLEKSRLLSDRFSAERPKGSFSTLEIQRTEQGDSAMYLCASSLSGVNTGELFFGEGSRLTVL.

The table lists this clonotype with many counts. The chain combines TRBV9 with TRBJ2-6; D is perhaps TRBD2 (7 bases). With 3 bases removed from V and 4 bases from J, the gap between germline ends came to 11 bases. CDR1 and CDR2 from the germline V gene are SGDLS and YYNGEE. This CDR3 has 15 residues. CDR3 sequence (DNA): TGTGCCAGCAGCGAGGGGGGGTCCGGGGCCAACGTCCTGACTTTC. It is translated as CASSEGGSGANVLTF.

This rearrangement joins TRBV6-2 or TRBV6-3 to TRBJ1-5; D call uncertain. Germline CDR1 is MNHEY and CDR2 is SVGEGT. CDR3 size: 16 residues. Deletions cut 1 base from V and 2 bases from J, with 12 bases between. In DNA form, the CDR3 reads TGTGCCAGCAGTTACTTTCCCCCCGGCGGCAATCAGCCCCAGCATTTT. This gives the protein CASSYFPPGGNQPQHF.

The chain has TRBV29-1 and TRBJ2-2; D is unclear. This CDR3 region has 13 residues. V lost 4 bases and J 1 base, leaving 7 bases between the germline ends. Germline V gene sequence: CDR1 SQVTM, CDR2 ANQGSEA. The CDR3 region is CSVAMVNTGELFF. CDR3 nucleotide sequence: TGCAGCGTTGCAATGGTGAACACCGGGGAGCTGTTTTTT.

This clonotype was observed a few times. The chain carries TRBV2 and TRBJ2-7; possible D gene TRBD1, 6 bases. This CDR3 contains 14 residues. V was shortened by 3 bases and J by 2 bases, with 11 bases between the two germline ends. In germline, CDR1 is SNHLY, CDR2 FYNNEI. The CDR3 loop is CASSDWGPTYEQYF. The DNA of the CDR3 is TGTGCCAGCAGTGATTGGGGGCCAACCTACGAGCAGTACTTC. The variable domain in full, with the rest retrieved from reference TRBV2 and TRBJ2-7, is EPEVTQTPSHQVTQMGQEVILRCVPISNHLYFYWYRQILGQKVEFLVSFYNNEISEKSEIFDDQFSVERPDGSNFTLKIRSTKLEDSAMYFCASSDWGPTYEQYFGPGTRLTVT.

The V and J genes are TRBV21-1 and TRBJ1-5. TRBV21-1 is given as a pseudogene. CDR3 length: 20 residues. The CDR3 protein is CASSTEKGRQSVYSNQPQHF. Here the CDR3 DNA reads TGTGCCAGCAGCACGGAGAAAGGAAGACAATCAGTATATAGCAATCAGCCCCAGCATTTT.

This chain joins TRBV29-1 and TRBJ2-5; D is perhaps TRBD2 (6 bases). Germline V gene sequence: CDR1 SQVTM, CDR2 ANQGSEA. V dropped 3 bases and J dropped 2 bases, with 13 bases sitting between them. CDR3 length: 14 amino acids. DNA of the CDR3: TGCAGCGTTGATAAGGGAGGATCACAAGAGACCCAGTACTTC. Translating gives CSVDKGGSQETQYF. Combining the CDR3 with reference TRBV29-1 and TRBJ2-5 gives the whole variable domain SAVISQKPSRDICQRGTSLTIQCQVDSQVTMMFWYRQQPGQSLTLIATANQGSEATYESGFVIDKFPISRPNLTFSTLTVSNMSPEDSSIYLCSVDKGGSQETQYFGPGTRLLVL.

This rearrangement joins TRBV5-8 to TRBJ2-1, with 9 bases that match TRBD1. Germline assignment: CDR1 SGHTS and CDR2 YDEGEE. This CDR3 region has 14 residues. V dropped 4 bases and J dropped 5; count of bases not matched to a gene: 4. CDR3 region: CASSPGQGHNEQFF. DNA for the CDR3: TGTGCCAGCAGCCCGGGACAGGGACACAATGAGCAGTTCTTC.

The sample holds a few counts of this clonotype. The CDR3: CASRPGVSYNEQFF. The DNA of the CDR3 is TGTGCCAGCAGGCCGGGAGTATCCTACAATGAGCAGTTCTTC. The rearrangement links TRBV25-1 to TRBJ2-1; D possibly corresponds to TRBD2 (6 bases). This CDR3 is built from 14 residues. Trimming shortened V by 6 bases and J by 1 base, and 10 bases separated the two germline ends. Germline V gene data show CDR1 as MGHDK and CDR2 as SYGVNS. Variable domain in full (rest from reference TRBV25-1 and TRBJ2-1): EADIYQTPRYLVIGTGKKITLECSQTMGHDKMYWYQQDPGMELHLIHYSYGVNSTEKGDLSSESTVSRIRTEHFPLTLESARPSHTSQYLCASRPGVSYNEQFFGPGTRLTVL.

This clonotype was picked up many times. The chain carries TRBV29-1 and TRBJ2-1; 16 bases agree with TRBD2. The CDR3 runs to 16 residues. The germline gives CDR1 SQVTM, CDR2 ANQGSEA. V trimming: 7 bases; J trimming: 8 bases; junction bases outside the gene matches: 11. This CDR3 reads CSGSLGTSGRGYEQFF. For the CDR3, the DNA is TGCAGCGGCTCCTTAGGGACTAGCGGGAGGGGGTATGAGCAGTTCTTC.

J is TRBJ1-6 and V is TRBV28, with a possible D match to TRBD1 (5 bases). V was clipped by 7 bases and J by 5 bases, with 12 bases between them. The CDR3 runs to 14 residues. CDR1 is MDHEN and CDR2 is SYDVKM in the germline V gene. This CDR3 reads CASIRDQNNSPLHF. CDR3 sequence (DNA): TGTGCCAGCATCCGGGACCAGAATAATTCACCCCTCCACTTT.